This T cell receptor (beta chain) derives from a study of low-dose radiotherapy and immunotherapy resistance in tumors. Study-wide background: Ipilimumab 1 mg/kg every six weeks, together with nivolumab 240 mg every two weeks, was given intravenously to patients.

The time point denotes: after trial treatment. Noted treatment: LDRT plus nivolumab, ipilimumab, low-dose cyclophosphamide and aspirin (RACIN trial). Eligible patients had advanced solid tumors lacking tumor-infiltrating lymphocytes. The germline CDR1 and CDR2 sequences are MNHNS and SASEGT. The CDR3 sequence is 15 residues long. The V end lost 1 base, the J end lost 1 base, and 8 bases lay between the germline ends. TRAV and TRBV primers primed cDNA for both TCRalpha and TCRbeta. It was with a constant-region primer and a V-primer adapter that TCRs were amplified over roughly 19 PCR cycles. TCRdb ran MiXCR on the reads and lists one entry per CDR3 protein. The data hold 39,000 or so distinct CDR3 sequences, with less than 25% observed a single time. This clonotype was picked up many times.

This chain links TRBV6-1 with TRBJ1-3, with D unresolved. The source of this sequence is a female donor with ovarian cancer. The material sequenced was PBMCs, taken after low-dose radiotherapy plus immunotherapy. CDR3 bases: TGTGCCAGCAGTGAAGGAAGGATTTCTGGAAACACCATATATTTT. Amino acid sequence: CASSEGRISGNTIYF.